The entry below describes one T cell receptor (beta chain). The CDR3 has 19 amino acids. Germline lookup yields CDR1 SGHTA and CDR2 FQGNSA. The V segment lost 1 base and the J segment 0 bases; nucleotides outside the gene matches: 9. These data originate in a study of T-cell reconstitution after alpha-beta-depleted transplantation in children. The TCRbeta library was prepared with unique molecular identifiers. TCRdb re-analysed the PCR reads in MiXCR, keeping a single row per CDR3 protein. Of 450,000 to 700,000 distinct CDR3 sequences listed, over 25% are singletons. This sample comprised PBMCs, obtained before TCRalphabeta/CD19-depleted stem cell transplant. V and J are TRBV7-2 and TRBJ2-6; 7 nucleotides align to TRBD2. The clonotype originates from a boy younger than two with Wiskott-Aldrich syndrome, due to receive a stem cell transplant. The CDR3 DNA sequence: TGTGCCAGCAGCTTAGGGATAAGAGCGGGGATCTCTGGGGCCAACGTCCTGACTTTC. This sequence encodes CASSLGIRAGISGANVLTF.